These 29 T cell receptor beta chains were all obtained from the same sample, sequenced in a study of blood T cell repertoires in COVID-19. The method was immunoSEQ multiplex PCR; TCRdb's version includes in-frame clones alone and lacks a portion of them. The sample carries 60,000 or so clones, about four fifths recorded once. The material sequenced was peripheral blood. Every receptor here comes from a young man with COVID-19, enrolled during active disease.

V is TRBV9 and J is TRBJ2-3, with 14 bases lining up with TRBD2. V lost 0 bases and J lost 8; bases outside the gene matches: 11. Germline CDR1 and CDR2: SGDLS and YYNGEE. CDR3 length: 18 amino acids. Here the CDR3 DNA reads TGTGCCAGCAGCGTAGGCCCCTCGACTAGCGGGGGGGCGGTTACGCAGTATTTT. Translating gives CASSVGPSTSGGAVTQYF.

This clone was detected only once. The J gene is TRBJ1-2, the V gene TRBV9, with D unresolved. Trimming shortened V by 1 base and J by 4 bases, and 11 bases separated the two germline ends. This CDR3 has 14 residues. Germline V gene sequence: CDR1 SGDLS, CDR2 YYNGEE. The CDR3 DNA reads as TGTGCCAGCAGCGTAAGCCCCTCCGTCTATGGCTACACCTTC. Amino acids: CASSVSPSVYGYTF.

The chain uses TRBV14 and TRBJ2-1; 13 bases line up with TRBD2. CDR3 length equals 15 residues. V lost 1 base and J lost 6; bases outside the gene matches: 0. In germline, CDR1 is SGHDN, CDR2 FVKESK. The CDR3: CASSQGTSGSNEQFF. The CDR3 region has the DNA TGTGCCAGCAGCCAAGGGACTAGCGGGAGCAATGAGCAGTTCTTC.

The chain is built from TRBV29-1 and TRBJ1-3, with D unclear. The CDR3 is 11 amino acids. V lost 6 bases and J 0 bases, leaving 3 bases between the germline ends. Germline V gene data show CDR1 as SQVTM and CDR2 as ANQGSEA. The CDR3, as DNA: TGCAGCGTCAGCTCTGGAAACACCATATATTTT. It codes for CSVSSGNTIYF.

This clone has just a few counts. This chain joins TRBV5-1 and TRBJ2-3; TRBD2 matches at 14 bases. CDR1 and CDR2 (germline): SGHRS, YFSETQ. The CDR3 has 17 residues. Losses at the gene ends were 3 bases for V and 1 base for J; bases not matched to a gene: 4. In DNA form, the CDR3 reads TGCGCCAGCAGCTCCGGACTAGCGGGGGGCGGCACAGATACGCAGTATTTT. It is translated as CASSSGLAGGGTDTQYF.

This sequence joins TRBV25-1 and TRBJ1-6, with 11 bases matching TRBD1. CDR1 and CDR2 from the germline V gene are MGHDK and SYGVNS. CDR3 length: 15 residues. The J segment lost 9 bases and the V segment lost 3 bases, leaving 4 bases of the junction unmatched. The CDR3 sequence: CASSDRTGGFSPLHF. Here the CDR3 DNA reads TGTGCCAGCAGTGACAGGACAGGGGGCTTTTCACCCCTCCACTTT.

V gene TRBV7-3 combines with J gene TRBJ2-3; 8 bases align to TRBD2. From germline, CDR1 is SGHTA and CDR2 FQGTGA. There are 16 residues in the CDR3. V dropped 4 bases and J dropped 6; count of bases not matched to a gene: 12. The DNA for the CDR3 is TGTGCCAGCAGCTCAGGCAGCGGGGGCCCTTATGATACGCAGTATTTT. It yields the protein CASSSGSGGPYDTQYF. Combining the CDR3 with reference TRBV7-3 and TRBJ2-3 gives the whole variable domain GAGVSQTPSNKVTEKGKYVELRCDPISGHTALYWYRQSLGQGPEFLIYFQGTGAADDSGLPNDRFFAVRPEGSVSTLKIQRTERGDSAVYLCASSSGSGGPYDTQYFGPGTRLTVL.

This rearrangement joins TRBV18 to TRBJ2-5; D possibly corresponds to TRBD1 (5 bases). This CDR3 contains 16 residues. V was shortened by 3 bases and J by 1 base, with 15 bases between the two germline ends. The V gene's germline CDR1 is KGHSH and CDR2 LQKENI. CDR3 DNA: TGTGCCAGCTCACCCAAGGCAGGGCGATTCCAAGAGACCCAGTACTTC. It translates to CASSPKAGRFQETQYF.

The rearrangement joins TRBV6-5 to TRBJ1-2, with 7 bases matching TRBD1. The V and J ends lost 5 bases and 4 bases, in that order; junction bases with no gene match: 10. The germline V gene encodes CDR1 MNHEY and CDR2 SVGAGI. CDR3 size: 15 residues. The CDR3 nucleotides read TGTGCCAGCAGTCCCCAGGGGGGCGTAATCTATGGCTACACCTTC. It specifies CASSPQGGVIYGYTF.

Of note for this clone: Germline and junction disagree at one end, which may indicate a read error. The rearrangement joins TRBV28 to TRBJ2-3; D is unresolved. Germline-derived CDR1 and CDR2 are MDHEN and SYDVKM. This CDR3 is 13 amino acids long. The CDR3 sequence: CASSPPATETQYF. The CDR3 DNA reads as TGTGCCAGCAGCCCTCCCGCTACAGAAACGCAGTATTTT.

This rearrangement joins TRBV5-5 to TRBJ1-2; 10 bases are shared with TRBD1. The CDR3 runs 17 residues. V trimming: 1 base; J trimming: 6 bases; junction bases outside the gene matches: 12. The V gene's germline CDR1 is SGHKS and CDR2 YYEKEE (reference sequence). CDR3 residues: CASSLWRQGAPGNGYTF. The DNA for the CDR3 is TGTGCCAGCAGCTTGTGGCGACAGGGGGCCCCGGGAAATGGCTACACCTTC.

This CDR3 reads CASSSSIPETQYF. The CDR3 DNA reads TGTGCCAGCAGCTCTAGTATTCCCGAGACCCAGTACTTC. The chain has TRBV7-2 and TRBJ2-5; D is unresolved. The V gene lost 4 bases and the J gene lost 5 bases, with 11 bases spanning the gap. The CDR3 has 13 amino acids. Germline loops: CDR1 SGHTA, CDR2 FQGNSA.

V usage is TRBV27 and J usage is TRBJ2-2; maybe TRBD1 (5 bases). This CDR3 is built from 12 residues. Germline CDR1 and CDR2: MNHEY and SMNVEV (reference sequence). The V end lost 4 bases, the J end lost 7 bases, and 7 bases lay between the germline ends. Written as DNA, the CDR3 is TGTGCCAGCAGTTCTAGGGGCGGGGAGCTGTTTTTT. As protein: CASSSRGGELFF.

V usage is TRBV5-1 and J usage is TRBJ1-6; 10 nucleotides align to TRBD1. Germline CDR1 SGHRS, CDR2 YFSETQ. V lost 5 bases and J lost 7; bases outside the gene matches: 6. The CDR3 is 15 residues long. DNA of the CDR3: TGCGCCAGCAGGGAGGGACAGGGGCAAAATTCACCCCTCCACTTT. It yields the protein CASREGQGQNSPLHF.

V usage is TRBV7-8 and J usage is TRBJ2-7; 12 nucleotides align to TRBD2. The V segment lost 3 bases and the J segment 5 bases; nucleotides outside the gene matches: 5. The CDR3 is 15 residues long. Germline CDR1 is SGHVS and CDR2 is FQNEAQ. The CDR3 region has the DNA TGTGCCAGCAGCTTTCTAGCGGGGGGGCCCAACGAGCAGTACTTC. Its translation is CASSFLAGGPNEQYF.

This chain joins TRBV29-1 and TRBJ1-4; 11 bases fit TRBD1. The V and J ends lost 7 bases and 2 bases, in that order; junction bases with no gene match: 3. The CDR3 totals 14 residues. Germline V gene sequence: CDR1 SQVTM, CDR2 ANQGSEA. The CDR3 nucleotides read TGCAGCGCCGGACAGGGGGCGACTAATGAAAAACTGTTTTTT. It yields the protein CSAGQGATNEKLFF.

In this sample, this clone turned up once. The CDR3 DNA is TGTGCCAGCAGCTTGGAATCACACCCCAATCAGCCCCAGCATTTT. As protein: CASSLESHPNQPQHF. This rearrangement joins TRBV5-5 to TRBJ1-5, with D hard to call. Trimming took off 0 bases at V and 3 bases at J, with 10 bases between the two ends. The germline CDR1 and CDR2 sequences are SGHKS and YYEKEE (reference sequence). This CDR3 spans 15 amino acids. Variable domain in full (rest from reference TRBV5-5 and TRBJ1-5): DAGVTQSPTHLIKTRGQQVTLRCSPISGHKSVSWYQQVLGQGPQFIFQYYEKEERGRGNFPDRFSARQFPNYSSELNVNALLLGDSALYLCASSLESHPNQPQHFGDGTRLSIL.

This chain connects TRBV7-3 to TRBJ2-4; D is possibly TRBD2 (7 bases). Germline V gives CDR1 SGHTA, CDR2 FQGTGA. This CDR3 spans 15 amino acids. V gave up 1 base and J gave up 8 bases, with 15 bases separating them. This CDR3 reads CASSLSSGEGDIQYF. CDR3 coding DNA: TGTGCCAGCAGCTTAAGCAGTGGGGAGGGGGACATTCAGTACTTC.

DNA of the CDR3: TGTGCCTGGAGTCTAGGCACAGGGGCGTATGGCTACACCTTC. It translates to CAWSLGTGAYGYTF. The chain joins TRBV30 to TRBJ1-2; 7 bases are shared with TRBD1. Germline V CDR1 and CDR2: GTSNPN, SVGIG (reference sequence). This CDR3 region has 14 residues. V shed 2 bases, J shed 5 bases, and the junction held 8 bases outside the gene matches.

This chain connects TRBV29-1 to TRBJ2-7; 7 bases match TRBD2. This CDR3 region has 17 residues. CDR1 SQVTM and CDR2 ANQGSEA come from the germline V gene. Unmatched junction bases numbered 17, after V lost 2 bases and J lost 4 bases. CDR3 protein: CSVESGSSGGRGYEQYF. CDR3 DNA: TGCAGCGTTGAAAGTGGTTCTTCGGGCGGGAGAGGGTACGAGCAGTACTTC.

V and J are TRBV3-1 (or the pseudogene TRBV3-2) and TRBJ2-2; no reliable D call. Germline loops: CDR1 LGHDT, CDR2 YNNKEL (reference sequence). This CDR3 has 12 amino acids. V was trimmed by 4 bases and J by 2 bases, leaving 2 bases between them. The CDR3 region has the DNA TGTGCCAGCAGCCCTAACACCGGGGAGCTGTTTTTT. Its protein is CASSPNTGELFF.

The sample holds a few counts of this clone. The chain couples TRBV20-1 to TRBJ1-6; 7 bases line up with TRBD1. The CDR3 is 15 residues long. Germline CDR1 is DFQATT and CDR2 is SNEGSKA (reference sequence). The trim removed 6 bases at V and 8 bases at J, leaving 13 bases unmatched. CDR3 coding DNA: TGCAGTGCCAGTGGAGGGGGCGAAGGGGATTCACCCCTCCACTTT. It codes for CSASGGGEGDSPLHF.

This sequence joins TRBV6-2 or TRBV6-3 and TRBJ1-1, with D tentatively TRBD1 (6 bases). V dropped 7 bases and J dropped 0 bases, with 18 bases sitting between them. The CDR3 has 16 amino acids. Germline V gives CDR1 MNHEY, CDR2 SVGEGT. The chain's CDR3 is CASNYHFQGMNTEAFF. The CDR3 DNA reads as TGTGCCAGCAATTATCATTTCCAGGGGATGAACACTGAAGCTTTCTTT.

This chain uses TRBV18 with TRBJ2-5; D uncertain. This CDR3 is 14 amino acids long. Germline V lookup: CDR1 KGHSH, CDR2 LQKENI. V shed 0 bases and J shed 3 bases, with 8 bases lying between them. The CDR3: CASSPPKTKETQYF. In DNA form, the CDR3 reads TGTGCCAGCTCACCACCGAAAACTAAAGAGACCCAGTACTTC.

The rearrangement joins TRBV4-1 to TRBJ1-3; 8 bases align to TRBD1. Germline V gene sequence: CDR1 MGHRA, CDR2 YSYEKL. The CDR3 loop spans 18 amino acids. V was clipped by 4 bases and J by 4 bases; unmatched bases: 15. CDR3 in DNA: TGCGCCAGCAGCCTGACAGGGGTCAGGACCGCGTCCGGAAACACCATATATTTT. It yields the protein CASSLTGVRTASGNTIYF.

The chain links TRBV19 to TRBJ2-7; TRBD2 agrees at 8 bases. CDR3 size: 15 residues. CDR1 is LNHDA and CDR2 is SQIVND in the germline V gene (reference sequence). The J segment lost 7 bases and the V segment lost 1 base, leaving 9 bases of the junction unmatched. CDR3 coding DNA: TGTGCCAGTAGTATAGTGGCGGGAGGCGTAGTTGAGCAGTACTTC. Amino acid sequence: CASSIVAGGVVEQYF. Full variable domain (remainder filled in from reference TRBV19 and TRBJ2-7): DGGITQSPKYLFRKEGQNVTLSCEQNLNHDAMYWYRQDPGQGLRLIYYSQIVNDFQKGDIAEGYSVSREKKESFPLTVTSAQKNPTAFYLCASSIVAGGVVEQYFGPGTRLTVT.

The chain employs TRBV30 and TRBJ1-2, with 7 bases fitting TRBD1. V lost 3 bases to trimming and J lost 8 bases; unmatched junction nucleotides: 9. There are 13 residues in the CDR3. From germline, CDR1 is GTSNPN and CDR2 SVGIG (reference sequence). This chain's CDR3 is CAWRTGRNWGYTF. For the CDR3, the DNA is TGTGCCTGGAGGACAGGGAGGAACTGGGGCTACACCTTC. Drawing the rest from reference TRBV30 and TRBJ1-2, the complete variable domain is SQTIHQWPATLVQPVGSPLSLECTVEGTSNPNLYWYRQAAGRGLQLLFYSVGIGQISSEVPQNLSASRPQDRQFILSSKKLLLSDSGFYLCAWRTGRNWGYTFGSGTRLTVV.

The genes are TRBV2 and TRBJ1-4; 9 bases line up with TRBD1. Trimming at V came to 6 bases and at J to 5 bases, leaving 4 bases not matched to a gene. CDR1 is SNHLY and CDR2 is FYNNEI in the germline V gene. The CDR3 totals 14 residues. The CDR3 sequence is CASRQTGGNEKLFF. DNA of the CDR3: TGTGCCAGCAGACAAACAGGGGGCAATGAAAAACTGTTTTTT.

V is TRBV10-1 and J is TRBJ2-3; 13 nucleotides agree with TRBD2. Germline trimming cut 8 bases from V and 3 bases from J; bases unmatched to any gene: 11. The germline CDR1 and CDR2 sequences are WNHNN and SYGVQD (reference sequence). The CDR3 runs to 17 residues. The CDR3 region has the DNA TGCGCCAGCCGTCCGGGACTAGCGGGACTCGGGACAGATACGCAGTATTTT. Its translation is CASRPGLAGLGTDTQYF.